The 32 T cell receptor beta chains presented below share a single source sample, sequenced in a study of T cells in Graves' hyperthyroidism and ophthalmopathy. There were TCR beta CDR3 regions amplified from RNA transcripts. During a first-round RT-PCR of the TCR CDR3, the HTBI primer set was used. A single record per CDR3 protein comes from TCRdb applying MiXCR to the multiplex PCR reads. The profile shows roughly 420,000 distinct CDR3 sequences, approximately 14% of them singletons. Sequencing input: blood. The source of these receptors is a woman under 30 with Graves' hyperthyroidism.

There are a few counts of this clonotype. The J gene is TRBJ2-7, the V gene TRBV19, with 10 bases aligning to TRBD2. V gave up 3 bases and J gave up 3 bases; unmatched junction bases: 20. CDR3 length equals 20 residues. The germline V gene encodes CDR1 LNHDA and CDR2 SQIVND (reference sequence). The CDR3, as DNA: TGTGCCAGTAGTATTAGCGGACACCCAACTAGCGGGACTCTTCACTACGAGCAGTACTTC. Translating it yields CASSISGHPTSGTLHYEQYF.

This clonotype was seen ten or more times. This chain uses TRBV9 with TRBJ1-5; perhaps TRBD1 as D (6 bases). The CDR3 has 14 residues. Germline V gives CDR1 SGDLS, CDR2 YYNGEE. The ends were cut back, 0 bases at V and 7 bases at J, with 11 bases in the middle. This chain's CDR3 is CASSVDGGGQPQHF. The CDR3 region has the DNA TGTGCCAGCAGCGTAGATGGGGGCGGGCAGCCCCAGCATTTT.

This clonotype was counted many times. The chain carries TRBV12-3 or TRBV12-4 and TRBJ1-1; TRBD1 is a possible D gene (5 bases). V was pared by 1 base and J by 8 bases, with 14 bases between. This CDR3 comprises 14 residues. The CDR3 region is CASSLEVGEMEAFF. The CDR3 nucleotides are TGTGCCAGCAGTTTAGAAGTGGGGGAGATGGAAGCTTTCTTT.

The chain is built from TRBV12-3 or TRBV12-4 and TRBJ2-7, with TRBD2 identical over 16 bases. The junction had 4 bases not matched to a gene; V was cut back by 6 bases and J by 2 bases. The CDR3 spans 16 residues. CDR3 amino acids: CASSRGLAGGPYEQYF. For the CDR3, the DNA is TGTGCCAGCAGCCGGGGACTAGCGGGGGGGCCCTACGAGCAGTACTTC.

This clonotype was detected many times. V and J are TRBV29-1 and TRBJ2-1, with 9 nucleotides matching TRBD2. Per germline, CDR1 SQVTM and CDR2 ANQGSEA. The CDR3 is 16 residues long. V lost 2 bases to trimming and J lost 4 bases; unmatched junction nucleotides: 9. The CDR3 nucleotides are TGCAGCGTTGAAACGCTAGCGGGAAATCCTTACAATGAGCAGTTCTTC. Protein: CSVETLAGNPYNEQFF.

The chain uses TRBV7-8 and TRBJ2-2; a weak D match, TRBD1 (5 bases). CDR1 is SGHVS, CDR2 FQNEAQ, per germline. V dropped 2 bases and J dropped 8 bases, with 18 bases sitting between them. The CDR3 runs to 16 residues. CDR3 nucleotide sequence: TGTGCCAGCAGCTTAAAGTGGGGCAACGGTCCGGGGGAGCTGTTTTTT. Translated, it gives CASSLKWGNGPGELFF.

The table lists this clonotype with many counts. The chain joins TRBV6-1 to TRBJ2-7; no reliable D call. V shed 7 bases and J shed 3 bases, with 13 bases lying between them. The germline CDR1 and CDR2 sequences are MNHNS and SASEGT. CDR3 size: 13 residues. The CDR3 sequence: CASTTPWGYEQYF. The CDR3 coding sequence is TGTGCCAGCACCACCCCGTGGGGCTACGAGCAGTACTTC.

This clonotype was found once. This chain links TRBV5-4 with TRBJ2-3; TRBD2 matches 9 bases. V lost 4 bases and J lost 0; bases outside the gene matches: 12. In germline, CDR1 is SGHNT, CDR2 YYREEE (reference sequence). The CDR3 is 18 amino acids. DNA of the CDR3: TGTGCCAGCAGCCCCTGGCCAGCGAGCGGGGGGAGCACAGATACGCAGTATTTT. It specifies CASSPWPASGGSTDTQYF.

This clonotype was counted at least ten times. The rearrangement uses TRBV11-2 and TRBJ1-5, with 8 positions matching TRBD1. The CDR3 totals 15 residues. Germline CDR1 and CDR2: SGHAT and FQNNGV. V dropped 1 base and J dropped 9; count of bases not matched to a gene: 8. CDR3 loop: CASSLAQQGGGPQHF. CDR3 coding DNA: TGTGCCAGCAGCTTAGCACAACAGGGGGGTGGGCCCCAGCATTTT. Based on the CDR3 plus reference TRBV11-2 and TRBJ1-5, the full variable domain is EAGVAQSPRYKIIEKRQSVAFWCNPISGHATLYWYQQILGQGPKLLIQFQNNGVVDDSQLPKDRFSAERLKGVDSTLKIQPAKLEDSAVYLCASSLAQQGGGPQHFGDGTRLSIL.

The sample holds many counts of this clonotype. The CDR3 DNA reads TGTGCCAGCAGTTATGGTGGTGGTTATAGCAATCAGCCCCAGCATTTT. As protein: CASSYGGGYSNQPQHF. The J gene is TRBJ1-5, the V gene TRBV6-2 or TRBV6-3; D not certain. The CDR3 loop spans 16 amino acids. V lost 3 bases and J 0 bases, leaving 12 bases between the germline ends. The germline V gene encodes CDR1 MNHEY and CDR2 SVGEGT.

This clonotype was recorded at least ten times. The rearrangement joins TRBV7-9 to TRBJ2-1; 14 positions agree with TRBD2. There are 15 residues in the CDR3. V shed 5 bases, J shed 12 bases, and the junction held 9 bases outside the gene matches. Germline loops: CDR1 SEHNR, CDR2 FQNEAQ (reference sequence). CDR3 DNA: TGTGCCAGCAGCGCCAACGGGACTAGCGGGAGTATGCAGTTCTTC. Its protein product is CASSANGTSGSMQFF.

This clonotype was counted a few times. The chain combines TRBV20-1 with TRBJ1-5; no firm D call. The germline V gene has CDR1 DFQATT and CDR2 SNEGSKA (reference sequence). V lost 3 bases to trimming and J lost 4 bases, with 7 bases between them. The CDR3 has 12 residues. The chain's CDR3 is CSARDGNQPQHF. DNA of the CDR3: TGCAGTGCTAGGGATGGGAATCAGCCCCAGCATTTT.

In this sample, this clonotype turned up many times. The rearrangement links TRBV7-3 to TRBJ2-7, with 7 bases matching TRBD2. The CDR3 has 17 amino acids. CDR1 is SGHTA, CDR2 FQGTGA, per germline. The ends lost 0 bases at V and 3 bases at J; junction bases unmatched: 11. CDR3 DNA sequence: TGTGCCAGCAGCTTAACGCATGATCCAGCGGGGTTCTACGAGCAGTACTTC. It codes for CASSLTHDPAGFYEQYF.

This clonotype was counted at least ten times. The rearrangement joins TRBV7-2 to TRBJ2-1; no clear D gene. The CDR3 totals 13 residues. The V end lost 2 bases, the J end lost 3 bases, and 5 bases lay between the germline ends. Germline V CDR1 and CDR2: SGHTA, FQGNSA. CDR3 amino acids: CASSLSRYNEQFF. The CDR3 coding sequence is TGTGCCAGCAGCTTATCCCGCTACAATGAGCAGTTCTTC.

The CDR3 spells CASSHGNEQFF. The CDR3 DNA sequence: TGCGCCAGCAGTCACGGCAATGAGCAGTTCTTC. The genes are TRBV10-2 and TRBJ2-1; D unclear. Trimming took off 5 bases at V and 6 bases at J, with 5 bases between the two ends. The V gene's germline CDR1 is WSHSY and CDR2 SAAADI. This CDR3 region has 11 residues.

This clonotype was counted ten times or more. This sequence joins TRBV20-1 and TRBJ2-3; D remains ambiguous. CDR1 is DFQATT, CDR2 SNEGSKA, per germline (reference sequence). This CDR3 has 12 residues. V lost 5 bases to trimming and J lost 5 bases, with 11 bases between them. The CDR3 here is CSAPDLQDTQYF. As DNA, the CDR3 is TGCAGTGCTCCAGACCTGCAAGATACGCAGTATTTT.

There are many counts of this clonotype. The chain links TRBV7-2 to TRBJ2-3, with D maybe TRBD2 (7 bases). This CDR3 contains 16 residues. Germline loops: CDR1 SGHTA, CDR2 FQGNSA. Between the trimmed V and J ends, which lost 9 bases and 0 bases, there was a span of 19 bases. The CDR3 DNA reads TGTGCCAGGGGGGGGTGGAGGGGGACTAGCACAGATACGCAGTATTTT. This encodes CARGGWRGTSTDTQYF.

This clonotype was seen at least ten times. V is TRBV3-1 and J is TRBJ2-3; D gene unclear. Trimming took 6 bases from V and 2 from J, leaving 18 bases between them. The CDR3 spans 16 residues. The germline V gene encodes CDR1 LGHDT and CDR2 YNNKEL (reference sequence). For the CDR3, the DNA is TGTGCCAGCAGTTACCCGGGTCCTAACTACACAGATACGCAGTATTTT. This sequence encodes CASSYPGPNYTDTQYF.

This clonotype was seen repeatedly, ten times or more. The chain joins TRBV2 to TRBJ2-1; D gene unclear. Germline CDR1 SNHLY, CDR2 FYNNEI. The CDR3 contains 13 residues. Between the trimmed V and J ends, which lost 7 bases and 4 bases, there was a span of 11 bases. CDR3 amino acids: CASKPNGYNEQFF. Written as DNA, the CDR3 is TGTGCCAGCAAACCGAACGGGTACAATGAGCAGTTCTTC.

Ten or more counts support this clonotype. The chain employs TRBV24-1 and TRBJ1-4; D not certain. Germline CDR1 reads KGHDR; CDR2 reads SFDVKD. The CDR3 is 12 residues long. Trimming removed 1 base at V and 8 bases at J, with 4 bases between. The CDR3 DNA reads TGTGCCACCAGTGATTTCACGGAAAAACTGTTTTTT. Translated, it gives CATSDFTEKLFF.

Ten or more counts support this clonotype. The genes are TRBV20-1 and TRBJ2-5, with 9 bases matching TRBD2. CDR1 and CDR2 from the germline V gene are DFQATT and SNEGSKA (reference sequence). J was trimmed by 5 bases and V by 3 bases; bases with no gene match: 7. This CDR3 contains 14 residues. CDR3 sequence: CSASLAGRGETQYF. For the CDR3, the DNA is TGCAGTGCTAGTCTAGCGGGAAGGGGGGAGACCCAGTACTTC.

This clonotype was seen many times. This chain joins TRBV24-1 and TRBJ2-1; TRBD2 aligns across 7 bases. The CDR3 is 15 amino acids. V was pared by 4 bases and J by 6 bases, with 8 bases of the junction left unmatched. Per germline, CDR1 KGHDR and CDR2 SFDVKD. CDR3 DNA: TGTGCCACCAGTGACCCAGCGGGAATAGTCAATGAGCAGTTCTTC. This translates into CATSDPAGIVNEQFF.

This clonotype was seen repeatedly, ten times or more. V usage is TRBV28 and J usage is TRBJ1-2, with TRBD1 matching 7 bases. The germline V gene encodes CDR1 MDHEN and CDR2 SYDVKM. J gave up 4 bases and V 5 bases, and 10 bases lay outside the gene matches. The CDR3 spans 15 residues. CDR3 nucleotide sequence: TGTGCCAGCAGTATCTCCTTCGGACAGGCCTATGGCTACACCTTC. Translated, it gives CASSISFGQAYGYTF.

The chain links TRBV7-9 to TRBJ2-7, with D unresolved. The germline V gene encodes CDR1 SEHNR and CDR2 FQNEAQ (reference sequence). This CDR3 is built from 10 residues. V lost 8 bases and J lost 4, with 6 bases in between. The CDR3, as DNA: TGTGCCAGCGGGTTTTACGAGCAGTACTTC. Its translation: CASGFYEQYF.

The CDR3 DNA sequence: TGCGCCAGCAGCCTATACTCGTCAGGGGAGACCCAGTACTTC. Its translation is CASSLYSSGETQYF. The chain has TRBV4-1 and TRBJ2-5, with TRBD1 as a possible D gene (5 bases). The CDR3 covers 14 residues. The ends were cut back, 4 bases at V and 5 bases at J, with 14 bases in the middle. The germline gives CDR1 MGHRA, CDR2 YSYEKL.

This clonotype was counted at least ten times. The CDR3 bases are TGTGCCAGCAGCCTCCGGGCTCCGGGAGGTGAGCAGTTCTTC. Amino acid sequence: CASSLRAPGGEQFF. The gene calls are TRBV11-3 and TRBJ2-1; 7 nucleotides match TRBD2. V was pared by 5 bases and J by 9 bases, with 10 bases of the junction left unmatched. The CDR3 extends over 14 amino acids. CDR1 SGHNT and CDR2 YENEEA come from the germline V gene.

This chain connects TRBV28 to TRBJ2-7, with 8 positions matching TRBD2. V trimming: 4 bases; J trimming: 3 bases; junction bases outside the gene matches: 14. Germline V gene lookup returns CDR1 MDHEN and CDR2 SYDVKM. This CDR3 has 17 residues. CDR3 coding DNA: TGTGCCAGCAGTTCCCCAGACACTAGCGGAGGGTACTACGAGCAGTACTTC. Translated, it gives CASSSPDTSGGYYEQYF.

This clonotype was counted only a few times. V and J are TRBV7-9 and TRBJ1-2; maybe TRBD1 (5 bases). Trimming stripped 5 bases from V and 7 bases from J, with 17 bases between. The CDR3 is made up of 14 amino acids. Germline V CDR1 and CDR2: SEHNR, FQNEAQ (reference sequence). CDR3 region: CASSPPGQGSGYTF. The CDR3 region has the DNA TGTGCCAGCAGCCCACCCGGTCAGGGTAGTGGCTACACCTTC.

This clonotype occurred a few times. This chain connects TRBV7-8 to TRBJ1-5; no reliable D call. The ends were cut back, 5 bases at V and 4 bases at J, with 12 bases in the middle. The CDR3 has 14 amino acids. Germline CDR1 SGHVS, CDR2 FQNEAQ. The DNA of the CDR3 is TGTGCCAGCAGCCCAGGATGGGAGAATCAGCCCCAGCATTTT. This translates into CASSPGWENQPQHF. The full variable domain, completed using reference TRBV7-8 and TRBJ1-5, is GAGVSQSPRYKVAKRGQDVALRCDPISGHVSLFWYQQALGQGPEFLTYFQNEAQLDKSGLPSDRFFAERPEGSVSTLKIQRTQQEDSAVYLCASSPGWENQPQHFGDGTRLSIL.

The chain carries TRBV7-3 and TRBJ2-5, with TRBD2 matching over 9 bases. The V gene's germline CDR1 is SGHTA and CDR2 FQGTGA. The CDR3 is 15 amino acids. Unmatched junction bases numbered 5, after V lost 4 bases and J lost 2 bases. The CDR3 loop reads CASSSLAGRQETQYF. DNA of the CDR3: TGTGCCAGCAGCTCCCTAGCGGGGCGGCAAGAGACCCAGTACTTC.

This clonotype was detected ten times or more. The chain has TRBV27 and TRBJ2-7; TRBD1 aligns across 10 bases. The CDR3 extends over 15 amino acids. The germline V gene encodes CDR1 MNHEY and CDR2 SMNVEV (reference sequence). The V gene end was trimmed by 3 bases and the J gene end by 2 bases; junction bases not matched to a gene: 4. The CDR3 bases are TGTGCCAGCAGTTTGTGGACAGGGGGTCCCTACGAGCAGTACTTC. This translates into CASSLWTGGPYEQYF.

This clonotype was seen a handful of times. The CDR3, as DNA: TGTGCCAGCAAGGAGACAGGGAATAATTCACCCCTCCACTTT. This sequence encodes CASKETGNNSPLHF. The chain combines TRBV6-2 or TRBV6-3 with TRBJ1-6, with TRBD1 identical over 7 bases. Germline CDR1 MNHEY, CDR2 SVGEGT. V gave up 7 bases and J gave up 5 bases; unmatched junction bases: 5. The CDR3 runs to 14 residues.